The clone carrying this T cell receptor (beta chain) was observed many times. The antigen is undetermined. The CDR3 length is 13 residues. V lost 1 base, J lost 7 bases, and 10 bases lay in between. Looked up from germline, CDR1 is LGHDT and CDR2 is YNNKEL (reference sequence). The data belong to a study of neurological immune-mediated disorders. Findings and limits, study-wide: TCR-beta repertoires seemed private in all groups, with no expanded CDR3 amino acid sequences shared. One related-CDR3 cluster, which may be a signature, held the repertoires of 18 of 34 multiple sclerosis patients after phylogenetic grouping. HTLV-1-associated myelopathy had the most TCR clonal expansion, and multiple sclerosis had the least, less than healthy controls.

Stated time point: longitudinal time-point 3. Unsorted libraries came from 2 million PBMCs stored at -80 °C. TCRdb itself ran the 5' RACE reads through MiXCR, one entry per CDR3 protein. The sample includes approximately 89,000 distinct CDR3 sequences, roughly 4.3% of them seen just once. The rearrangement joins TRBV3-1 to TRBJ1-1, with unresolved D. The TCR comes from a woman aged 60-75 years with multiple sclerosis. Source material: PBMCs. Here the CDR3 DNA reads TGTGCCAGCAGCCAAGTTAATGGGCTTGAAGCTTTCTTT. Amino acid sequence: CASSQVNGLEAFF.